Listed below are T cell receptor beta chains from one sample, sequenced in a study of radiation and T cells in renal cell carcinoma. Repertoires were generated with immunoSEQ multiplex PCR, while TCRdb's copy carries only in-frame clones and drops some. This table has about 140,000 clones, less than 90% appearing once. The specimen was blood, collected from a patient whose treatment included radiotherapy and nephrectomy. The origin of the receptors is a woman in her forties or fifties with renal cell carcinoma. Both conserved end residues are part of each CDR3. Each record gives: J gene, CDR3 length, V gene, clone size, D gene, CDR3 DNA, CDR3 protein. The D gene is left open where the match is weak. The size entry is marked missing in some rows and otherwise reads once, few, many or a size class.

TRBJ2-3 | 16 | TRBV4-3 | . | TRBD2 | TGCGCCAGCAGCCGCGAACTAGCGGGGGGGACAGATACGCAGTATTTT | CASSRELAGGTDTQYF
TRBJ1-3 | 17 | TRBV15 | once | . | TGTGCCACCAGCAGGCAAAGGACGGTGCTCGGTGGAAACACCATATATTTT | CATSRQRTVLGGNTIYF
TRBJ1-1 | 12 | TRBV21-1 | . | . | TGTGCCAGCGGGCGAGACAACCAGAGGGCTTTCTTT | CASGRDNQRAFF
TRBJ2-7 | 13 | TRBV28 | . | . | TGTGCCAGCAGTCCCCGGGGCCCTCCTGGAGAGTACTTC | CASSPRGPPGEYF
TRBJ1-2 | 14 | TRBV9 | once | . | TGTGCCAGCAGCGAGGGCCGTGGGGACTATGGCTACACCTTC | CASSEGRGDYGYTF
TRBJ1-3 | 16 | TRBV19 | . | . | TGTGCCAGTAGCCCCATGGACAGTGGGACTGGAAACACCATATATTTT | CASSPMDSGTGNTIYF
TRBJ2-7 | 14 | TRBV5-1 | once | TRBD1 | TGCGCCAGCAGCTTGGGACAGGGGGGCTACGAGCAGTACTTC | CASSLGQGGYEQYF
TRBJ1-1 | 14 | TRBV7-2 | . | . | TGTGCCAGCAGCTTAGTTACCAGACCCGCTGAAGCTTTCTTT | CASSLVTRPAEAFF
TRBJ2-7 | 16 | TRBV4-2 | few | TRBD2 | TGTGCCAGCAGCTTACGACTAGCGGGAGTTCCCGACGAGCAGTACTTC | CASSLRLAGVPDEQYF
TRBJ2-7 | 14 | TRBV4-3 | . | . | TGCGCCAGCACCCTACCGTCCCTCTCCTACGAGCAGTACTTC | CASTLPSLSYEQYF
TRBJ2-6 | 19 | TRBV5-1 | . | TRBD1 | TGCGCCAGCAGCCTCCGACAGGGAGCTTTTTTCTCTGGGGCCAACGTCCTGACTTTC | CASSLRQGAFFSGANVLTF
TRBJ2-1 | 17 | TRBV4-1 | . | . | TGCGCCAGCAGCCATCAAGTACGGACGAGCTCCTACAATGAGCAGTTCTTC | CASSHQVRTSSYNEQFF
TRBJ1-1 | 16 | TRBV21-1 | . | . | TGTGCCAGCAGCAAAGGTTTGAAGAGACTGAACACTGAAGCTTTCTTT | CASSKGLKRLNTEAFF
TRBJ1-1 | 13 | TRBV30 | . | TRBD1 | TGTGCCTGGAGTCCAGACAGGGACACTGAAGCTTTCTTT | CAWSPDRDTEAFF
TRBJ2-7 | 16 | TRBV7-8 | . | . | TGTGCCAGCAGCTCAAGCTCGTTAGGGGGTCTCTACGAGCAGTACTTC | CASSSSSLGGLYEQYF
TRBJ1-2 | 13 | TRBV6-1 | . | . | TGTGCCAGCAGTGAGGAAGGATTCTATGGCTACACCTTC | CASSEEGFYGYTF
TRBJ1-4 | 14 | TRBV6-5 | . | . | TGTGCCAGCAGTTACCTGCAGGGTACTGCGAAACTGTTTTTT | CASSYLQGTAKLFF
TRBJ1-1 | 15 | TRBV11-2 | . | . | TGTGCCAGCAGCTTAGACGGGTTCGGGGCCTCCCATCCTTTCTTT | CASSLDGFGASHPFF
TRBJ2-3 | 11 | TRBV27 | . | . | TGTGCCAGCAGTTTTCGGGATACGCAGTATTTT | CASSFRDTQYF
TRBJ2-3 | 17 | TRBV2 | . | . | TGTGCCAGCAGTGCGGGGGGGACAGTGACCCTCACAGATACGCAGTATTTT | CASSAGGTVTLTDTQYF
TRBJ2-7 | 14 | TRBV5-4 | . | . | TGTGCCAGCAGCTCCCGGACGGAGAGCTACGAGCAGTACTTC | CASSSRTESYEQYF
TRBJ2-7 | 15 | TRBV7-2 | . | . | TGTGCCAGCAGCCCTAGGCCGGGTTCCCTCAGCGAGCAGTACTTC | CASSPRPGSLSEQYF
TRBJ1-6 | 13 | TRBV7-8 | . | . | TGTGCCAGCAGCTCAGAATATAATTCACCCCTCCACTTT | CASSSEYNSPLHF
TRBJ1-5 | 12 | TRBV10-1 | few | . | TGCGCCAGCAGCCCACACGATCAGCCCCAGCATTTT | CASSPHDQPQHF
TRBJ2-5 | 15 | TRBV4-3 | once | . | TGCGCCAGCAGCCAAGATTCAAGGGGATGGGAGACCCAGTACTTC | CASSQDSRGWETQYF
TRBJ2-7 | 15 | TRBV27 | once | TRBD1 | TGTGCCAGCAGCTCCCAGACAGGGTCTTACTACGAGCAGTACTTC | CASSSQTGSYYEQYF
TRBJ1-3 | 16 | TRBV9 | . | TRBD1 | TGTGCCAGCAGCCCTAGGGACAGCACCTTTGGAAACACCATATATTTT | CASSPRDSTFGNTIYF
TRBJ2-7 | 14 | TRBV7-2 | . | TRBD1 | TGTGCCAGCAGCTACGGGACAGGGAGCCTCGAGCAGTACTTC | CASSYGTGSLEQYF
TRBJ2-5 | 16 | TRBV30 | . | TRBD2 | TGTGCCTGGAGCGGACTAGCGGGGGGTAAGGGAGAGACCCAGTACTTC | CAWSGLAGGKGETQYF
TRBJ1-1 | 15 | TRBV14 | . | . | TGTGCCAGCAGCCAAGATACAGGGATGAACACTGAAGCTTTCTTT | CASSQDTGMNTEAFF
TRBJ1-4 | 12 | TRBV18 | . | . | TGTGCCAGCTCACCACCTCGTGAAAAACTGTTTTTT | CASSPPREKLFF
TRBJ1-1 | 15 | TRBV5-1 | . | . | TGCGCCAGCAGCACGGAGGCAGGCCGGAACACTGAAGCTTTCTTT | CASSTEAGRNTEAFF
TRBJ2-7 | 13 | TRBV7-9 | . | . | TGTGCCAGCGGAATAGGGCAGCCCCACGAGCAGTACTTC | CASGIGQPHEQYF
TRBJ2-3 | 15 | TRBV29-1 | . | TRBD1 | TGCAGCGTCGAACAGGGGATTAGTGTCACAGATACGCAGTATTTT | CSVEQGISVTDTQYF
TRBJ1-2 | 15 | TRBV9 | . | . | TGTGCCAGCAGCCTTCGGACAGAAAGTAACTATGGCTACACCTTC | CASSLRTESNYGYTF
TRBJ2-3 | 13 | TRBV19 | . | . | TGTGCCAGTAGCCAGGTGGTCCCCGATACGCAGTATTTT | CASSQVVPDTQYF
TRBJ1-1 | 12 | TRBV11-2 | . | . | TGTGCCAGCAGCCCCTCGGGGGGACGAGCTTTCTTT | CASSPSGGRAFF
TRBJ2-6 | 16 | TRBV2 | . | . | TGTGCCAGCACCCAAATGGGGGGAGTTGGGGCCAACGTCCTGACTTTC | CASTQMGGVGANVLTF
TRBJ2-3 | 16 | TRBV5-1 | . | . | TGCGCCAGCAGCTTGGTTGGCGGCGCTAGCACAGATACGCAGTATTTT | CASSLVGGASTDTQYF
TRBJ1-1 | 14 | TRBV19 | . | . | TGTGCCAGTAGTATGGTACGAGGGAACACTGAAGCTTTCTTT | CASSMVRGNTEAFF
TRBJ2-1 | 12 | TRBV10-3 | . | . | TGTGCCATCAGTGAAGAAAGGACTGAGCAGTTCTTC | CAISEERTEQFF
TRBJ2-2 | 16 | TRBV5-4 | . | TRBD2 | TGTGCCAGCAGTCCAGCCGCGGGAGGTAACACCGGGGAGCTGTTTTTT | CASSPAAGGNTGELFF
TRBJ1-1 | 14 | TRBV6-5 | . | . | TGTGCCAGCACCGGACGAGGAAGATTTTTTGAAGCTTTCTTT | CASTGRGRFFEAFF
TRBJ2-3 | 14 | TRBV11-3 | . | TRBD2 | TGTGCCAGCAGCCCTGCAGCGGGGATAGATACGCAGTATTTT | CASSPAAGIDTQYF
TRBJ1-1 | 11 | TRBV7-9 | many | . | TGTGCCAGCAGCTTGGCCCATATACCTTTCTTT | CASSLAHIPFF
TRBJ2-3 | 14 | TRBV7-3 | once | . | TGTGCCAGCAGCCCGAGTAGTGGAACAGATACGCAGTATTTT | CASSPSSGTDTQYF
TRBJ2-7 | 14 | TRBV2 | many | TRBD2 | TGTGCCAGCAGACGGGAGGCAAGCTCCTACGAGCAGTACTTC | CASRREASSYEQYF
TRBJ1-5 | 13 | TRBV9 | . | TRBD1 | TGTGCCTCGTCCCGGGACAGTGAACAGCCCCAGCATTTT | CASSRDSEQPQHF
TRBJ2-3 | 16 | TRBV28 | . | TRBD2 | TGTGCCAGCAGCCCGCCAGCGGGAGTGCCGGCAGATACGCAGTATTTT | CASSPPAGVPADTQYF
TRBJ2-2 | 12 | TRBV29-1 | . | . | TGCAGCGCGGGAGTAGACACCGGGGAGCTGTTTTTT | CSAGVDTGELFF
TRBJ1-5 | 14 | TRBV7-9 | . | TRBD1 | TGTGCCAGCAGCTTTACAGGGGGGAATCAGCCCCAGCATTTT | CASSFTGGNQPQHF
TRBJ2-1 | 11 | TRBV20-1 | . | . | TGCAGTGCTAGAGATTGGGAAAAGGAGTTCTTC | CSARDWEKEFF
TRBJ2-1 | 11 | TRBV20-1 | once | . | TGCAGTGCTAGTAAGTACAATGAGCAGTTCTTC | CSASKYNEQFF
TRBJ2-2 | 14 | TRBV7-2 | . | TRBD2 | TGTGCCAGCAGCTTGGCTAGCGGGGGCGGGGAGCTGTTTTTT | CASSLASGGGELFF
TRBJ2-5 | 14 | TRBV9 | . | TRBD2 | TGTGCCAGCAGTCAAACAGACGGGAGGGAGACCCAGTACTTC | CASSQTDGRETQYF